Listed here is a single T cell receptor (beta chain). Its antigen is currently unknown. Amplified TCR beta CDR3 regions came from RNA transcripts. First-round RT-PCR targeting the TCR CDR3 was performed with the HTBI primer set. TCRdb called the multiplex PCR reads again in MiXCR, with one record for every CDR3 protein. The sample has 450,000 to 500,000 distinct CDR3 sequences; roughly 23% are singletons. This specimen comes from a study of T cells in Graves' hyperthyroidism and ophthalmopathy. Uncontrolled infection, other autoimmune disease, pregnancy or lactation excluded patients. Based on clinical symptoms, serum thyroxine and TRAb, thyroid ultrasound and orbital computed tomography, diagnoses were reached. 10 ml fresh peripheral blood yielded the PBMCs. Findings of the study overall: Blood also contained most expanded thyroid clonotypes above 0.001.

The germline V gene has CDR1 MNHNY and CDR2 SVGAGI (reference sequence). The CDR3 contains 15 residues. The V segment lost 0 bases and the J segment 3 bases; nucleotides outside the gene matches: 4. Sequenced input: blood. J is TRBJ2-5 and V is TRBV6-6, with 7 bases identical to TRBD2. The receptor's source is a woman aged 70-85 years with Graves' ophthalmopathy. CDR3: CASSYSPSGKETQYF. The CDR3 DNA reads as TGTGCCAGCAGTTACTCACCTAGCGGCAAAGAGACCCAGTACTTC.